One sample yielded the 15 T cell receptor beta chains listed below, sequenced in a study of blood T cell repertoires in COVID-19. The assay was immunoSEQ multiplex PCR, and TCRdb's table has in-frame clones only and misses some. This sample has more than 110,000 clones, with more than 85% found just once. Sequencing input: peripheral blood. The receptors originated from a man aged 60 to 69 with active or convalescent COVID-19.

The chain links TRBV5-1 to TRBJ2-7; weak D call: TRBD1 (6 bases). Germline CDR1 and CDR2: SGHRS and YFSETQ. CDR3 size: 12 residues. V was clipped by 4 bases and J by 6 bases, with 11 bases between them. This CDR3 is CASSETGAEQYF. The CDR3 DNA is TGCGCCAGCAGCGAGACAGGCGCCGAGCAGTACTTC.

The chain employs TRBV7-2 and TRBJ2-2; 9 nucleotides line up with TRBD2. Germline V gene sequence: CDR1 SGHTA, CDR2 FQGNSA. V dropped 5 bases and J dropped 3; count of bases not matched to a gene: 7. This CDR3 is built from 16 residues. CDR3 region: CASSPAGGAYTGELFF. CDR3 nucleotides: TGTGCCAGCAGCCCGGCGGGGGGGGCCTACACCGGGGAGCTGTTTTTT. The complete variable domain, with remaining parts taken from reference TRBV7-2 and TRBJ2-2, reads GAGVSQSPSNKVTEKGKDVELRCDPISGHTALYWYRQSLGQGLEFLIYFQGNSAPDKSGLPSDRFSAERTGGSVSTLTIQRTQQEDSAVYLCASSPAGGAYTGELFFGEGSRLTVL.

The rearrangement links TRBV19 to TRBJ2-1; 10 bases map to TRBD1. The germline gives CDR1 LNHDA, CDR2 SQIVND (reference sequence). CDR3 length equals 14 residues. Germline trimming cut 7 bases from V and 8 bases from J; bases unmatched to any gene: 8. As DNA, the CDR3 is TGTGCCAGTAAGACGGGACAGGGGAGCGATGAGCAGTTCTTC. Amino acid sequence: CASKTGQGSDEQFF. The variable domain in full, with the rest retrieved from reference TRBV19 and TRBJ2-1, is DGGITQSPKYLFRKEGQNVTLSCEQNLNHDAMYWYRQDPGQGLRLIYYSQIVNDFQKGDIAEGYSVSREKKESFPLTVTSAQKNPTAFYLCASKTGQGSDEQFFGPGTRLTVL.

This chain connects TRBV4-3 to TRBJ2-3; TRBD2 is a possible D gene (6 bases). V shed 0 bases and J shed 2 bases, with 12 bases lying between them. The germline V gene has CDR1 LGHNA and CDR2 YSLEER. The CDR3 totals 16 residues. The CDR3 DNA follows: TGCGCCAGCAGCCAAGAGGAGGGCCTTTACACAGATACGCAGTATTTT. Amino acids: CASSQEEGLYTDTQYF.

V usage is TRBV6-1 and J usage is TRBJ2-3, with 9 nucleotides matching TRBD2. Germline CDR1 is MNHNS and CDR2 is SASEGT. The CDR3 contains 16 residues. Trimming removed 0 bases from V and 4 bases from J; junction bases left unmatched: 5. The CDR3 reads CASSEAASGAPDTQYF. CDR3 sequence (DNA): TGTGCCAGCAGTGAAGCAGCTAGCGGGGCCCCAGATACGCAGTATTTT.

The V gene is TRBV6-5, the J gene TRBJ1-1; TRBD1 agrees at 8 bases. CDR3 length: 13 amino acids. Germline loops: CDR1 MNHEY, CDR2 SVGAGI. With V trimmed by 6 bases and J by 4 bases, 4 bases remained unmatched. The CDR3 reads CASRRTGGTEAFF. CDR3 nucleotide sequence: TGTGCCAGCAGGCGTACAGGGGGCACTGAAGCTTTCTTT.

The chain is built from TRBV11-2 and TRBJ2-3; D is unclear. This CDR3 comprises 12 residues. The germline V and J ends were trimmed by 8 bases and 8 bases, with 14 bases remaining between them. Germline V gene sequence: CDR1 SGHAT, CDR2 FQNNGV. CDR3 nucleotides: TGTGCCAGCCACCCGGTTCGTGGTACGCAGTATTTT. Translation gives CASHPVRGTQYF.

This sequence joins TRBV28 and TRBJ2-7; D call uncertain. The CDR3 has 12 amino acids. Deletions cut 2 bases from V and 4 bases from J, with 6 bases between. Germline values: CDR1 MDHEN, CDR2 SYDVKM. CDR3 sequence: CASSLVTYEQYF. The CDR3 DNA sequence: TGTGCCAGCAGTTTAGTGACTTACGAGCAGTACTTC.

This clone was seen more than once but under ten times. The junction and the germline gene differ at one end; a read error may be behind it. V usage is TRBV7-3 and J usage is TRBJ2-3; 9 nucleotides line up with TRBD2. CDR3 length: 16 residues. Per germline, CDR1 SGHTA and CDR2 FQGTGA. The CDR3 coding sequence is TGTGCCAGCAGCCCCGGCCTAGCGGGGAACACAGATACGCAGTTTTTT. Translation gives CASSPGLAGNTDTQFF.

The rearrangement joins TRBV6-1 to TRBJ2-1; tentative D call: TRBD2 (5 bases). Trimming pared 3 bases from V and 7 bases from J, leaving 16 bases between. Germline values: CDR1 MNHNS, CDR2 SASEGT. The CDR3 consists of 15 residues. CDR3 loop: CASSDRTGRYNEQFF. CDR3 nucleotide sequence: TGTGCCAGCAGTGACAGAACGGGAAGGTATAATGAGCAGTTCTTC.

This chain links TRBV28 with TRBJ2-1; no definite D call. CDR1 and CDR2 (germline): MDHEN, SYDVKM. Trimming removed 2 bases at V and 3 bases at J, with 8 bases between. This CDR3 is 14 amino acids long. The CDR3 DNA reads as TGTGCCAGCAGTTTAGGGCCAGACTACAATGAGCAGTTCTTC. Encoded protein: CASSLGPDYNEQFF.

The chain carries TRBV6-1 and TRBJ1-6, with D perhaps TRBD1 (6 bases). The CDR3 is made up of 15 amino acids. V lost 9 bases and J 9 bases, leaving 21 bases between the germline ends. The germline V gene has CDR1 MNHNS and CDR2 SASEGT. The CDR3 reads CASSPRDILGSPLHF. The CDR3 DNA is TGTGCCAGTTCCCCGAGGGACATTCTGGGTTCACCCCTCCACTTT.

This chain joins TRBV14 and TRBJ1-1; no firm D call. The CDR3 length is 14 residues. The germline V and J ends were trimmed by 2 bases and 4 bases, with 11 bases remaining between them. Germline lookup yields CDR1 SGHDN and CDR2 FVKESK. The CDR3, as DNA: TGTGCCAGCAGCCAACTATTGGCGGGCACTGAAGCTTTCTTT. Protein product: CASSQLLAGTEAFF.

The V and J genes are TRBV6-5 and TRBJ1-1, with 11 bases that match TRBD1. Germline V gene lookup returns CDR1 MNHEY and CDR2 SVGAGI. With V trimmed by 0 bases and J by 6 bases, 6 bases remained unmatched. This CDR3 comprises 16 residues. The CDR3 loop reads CASSYSRTGGLSEAFF. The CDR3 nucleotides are TGTGCCAGCAGTTACTCGAGGACAGGGGGCCTCTCTGAAGCTTTCTTT.

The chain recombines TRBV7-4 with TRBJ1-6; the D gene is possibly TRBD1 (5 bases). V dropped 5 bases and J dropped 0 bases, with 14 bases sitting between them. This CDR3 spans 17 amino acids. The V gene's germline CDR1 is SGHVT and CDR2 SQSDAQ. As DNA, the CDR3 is TGTGCCAGCAGCGCACGTAAGGGGTGCTCCTATAATTCACCCCTCCACTTT. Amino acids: CASSARKGCSYNSPLHF.